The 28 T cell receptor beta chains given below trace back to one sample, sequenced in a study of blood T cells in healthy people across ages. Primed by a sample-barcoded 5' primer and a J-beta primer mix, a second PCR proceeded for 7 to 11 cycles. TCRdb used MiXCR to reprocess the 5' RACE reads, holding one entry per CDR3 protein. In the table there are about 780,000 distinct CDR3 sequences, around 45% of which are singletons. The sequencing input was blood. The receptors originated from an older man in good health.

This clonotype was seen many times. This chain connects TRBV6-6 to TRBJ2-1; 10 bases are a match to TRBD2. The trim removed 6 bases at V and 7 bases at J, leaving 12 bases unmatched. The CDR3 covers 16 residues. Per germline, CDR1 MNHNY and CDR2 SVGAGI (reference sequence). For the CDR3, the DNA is TGTGCCAGCAGCCTAGGGGGAGCGGGAGGGCGAAATGAGCAGTTCTTC. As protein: CASSLGGAGGRNEQFF.

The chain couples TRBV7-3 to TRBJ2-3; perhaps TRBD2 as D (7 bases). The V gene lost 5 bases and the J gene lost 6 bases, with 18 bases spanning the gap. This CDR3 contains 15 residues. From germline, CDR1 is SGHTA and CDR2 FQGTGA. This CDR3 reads CASSQGGGDGDTQYF. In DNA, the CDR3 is TGTGCCAGCAGCCAAGGAGGGGGGGACGGGGATACGCAGTATTTT. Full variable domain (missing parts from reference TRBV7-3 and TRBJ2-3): GAGVSQTPSNKVTEKGKYVELRCDPISGHTALYWYRQSLGQGPEFLIYFQGTGAADDSGLPNDRFFAVRPEGSVSTLKIQRTERGDSAVYLCASSQGGGDGDTQYFGPGTRLTVL.

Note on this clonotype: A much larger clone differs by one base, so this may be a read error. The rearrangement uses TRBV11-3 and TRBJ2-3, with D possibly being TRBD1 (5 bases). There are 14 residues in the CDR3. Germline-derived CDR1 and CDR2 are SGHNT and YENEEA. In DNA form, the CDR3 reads TGTGCCAGCAGCTTGTACCTTAGCACAGGTACGCAGTATTTT. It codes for CASSLYLSTGTQYF. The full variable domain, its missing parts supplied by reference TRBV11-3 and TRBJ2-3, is EAGVVQSPRYKIIEKKQPVAFWCNPISGHNTLYWYLQNLGQGPELLIRYENEEAVDDSQLPKDRFSAERLKGVDSTLKIQPAELGDSAVYLCASSLYLSTGTQYFGPGTRLTVL.

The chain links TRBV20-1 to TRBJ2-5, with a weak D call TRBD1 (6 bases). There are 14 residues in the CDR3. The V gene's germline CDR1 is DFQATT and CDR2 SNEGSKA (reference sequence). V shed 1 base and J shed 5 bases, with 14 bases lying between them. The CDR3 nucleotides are TGCAGTGCTAGAGCGGAGACAGGCCTGGAGACCCAGTACTTC. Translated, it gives CSARAETGLETQYF.

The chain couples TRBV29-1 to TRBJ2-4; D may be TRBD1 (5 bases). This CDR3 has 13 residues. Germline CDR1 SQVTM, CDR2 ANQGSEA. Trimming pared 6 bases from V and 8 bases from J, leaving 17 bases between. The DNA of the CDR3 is TGCAGCGTCCTCAGGGAAAATGGGGACATTCAGTACTTC. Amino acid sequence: CSVLRENGDIQYF.

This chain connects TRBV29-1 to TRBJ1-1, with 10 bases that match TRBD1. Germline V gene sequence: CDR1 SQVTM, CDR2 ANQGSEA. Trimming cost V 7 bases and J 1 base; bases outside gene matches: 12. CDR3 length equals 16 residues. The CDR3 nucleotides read TGCAGCGGCGCAGGAGACAGGGGGCCCTCGAACACTGAAGCTTTCTTT. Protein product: CSGAGDRGPSNTEAFF.

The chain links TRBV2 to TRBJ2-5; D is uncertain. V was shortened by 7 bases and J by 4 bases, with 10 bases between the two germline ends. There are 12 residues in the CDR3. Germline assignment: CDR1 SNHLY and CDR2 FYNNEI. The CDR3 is CASMGRGETQYF. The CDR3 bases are TGTGCCAGCATGGGCAGAGGAGAGACCCAGTACTTC.

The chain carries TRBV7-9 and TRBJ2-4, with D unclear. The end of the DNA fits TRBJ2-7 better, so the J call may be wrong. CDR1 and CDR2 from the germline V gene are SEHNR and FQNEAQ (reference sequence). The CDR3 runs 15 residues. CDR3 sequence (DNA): TGTGCCAGCAGCTTAGCGGAGTGGGTCAATAACGAGCAGTACTTC. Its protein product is CASSLAEWVNNEQYF.

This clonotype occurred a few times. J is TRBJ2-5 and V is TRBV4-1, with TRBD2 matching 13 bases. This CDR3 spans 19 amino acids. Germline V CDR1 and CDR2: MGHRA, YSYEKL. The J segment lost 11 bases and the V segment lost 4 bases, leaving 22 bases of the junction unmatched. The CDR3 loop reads CASSRSPLAGGPAHNEQYF. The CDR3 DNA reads TGCGCCAGCAGCCGAAGTCCACTAGCGGGAGGGCCAGCCCACAATGAGCAGTACTTC.

The CDR3, as DNA: TGTGCCAGCAGCGTAGGGGGGCAGCACCAAGAGACCCAGTACTTC. Its translation is CASSVGGQHQETQYF. The chain links TRBV9 to TRBJ2-5; D may be TRBD1 (6 bases). Germline CDR1 and CDR2: SGDLS and YYNGEE. The V end lost 0 bases, the J end lost 0 bases, and 9 bases lay between the germline ends. This CDR3 is built from 15 residues.

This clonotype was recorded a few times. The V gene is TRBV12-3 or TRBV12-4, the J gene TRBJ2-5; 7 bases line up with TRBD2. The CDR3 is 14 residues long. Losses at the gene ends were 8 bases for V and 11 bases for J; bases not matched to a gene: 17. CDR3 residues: CASGPGLGVGEQYF. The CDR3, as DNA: TGTGCCAGCGGCCCTGGACTAGGCGTCGGGGAGCAGTACTTC.

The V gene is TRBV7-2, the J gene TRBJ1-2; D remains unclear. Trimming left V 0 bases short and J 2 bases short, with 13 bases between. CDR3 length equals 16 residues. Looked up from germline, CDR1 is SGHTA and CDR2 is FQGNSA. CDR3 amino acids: CASSLAADLRNYGYTF. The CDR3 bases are TGTGCCAGCAGCTTAGCCGCGGACCTAAGGAACTATGGCTACACCTTC.

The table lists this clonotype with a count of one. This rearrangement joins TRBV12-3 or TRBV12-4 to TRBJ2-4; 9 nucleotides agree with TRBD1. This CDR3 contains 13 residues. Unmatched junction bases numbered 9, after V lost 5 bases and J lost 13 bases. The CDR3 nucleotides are TGTGCCAGCAGTCAGGGACAGGGAACGGGGCAGTACTTC. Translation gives CASSQGQGTGQYF.

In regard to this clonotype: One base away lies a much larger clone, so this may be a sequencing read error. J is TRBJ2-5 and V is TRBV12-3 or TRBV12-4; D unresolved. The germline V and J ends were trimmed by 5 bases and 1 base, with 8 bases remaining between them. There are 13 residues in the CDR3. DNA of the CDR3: TGTGCCAGCAGTCCCGACGCCCAAGAGACCCAGTACTTC. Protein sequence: CASSPDAQETQYF.

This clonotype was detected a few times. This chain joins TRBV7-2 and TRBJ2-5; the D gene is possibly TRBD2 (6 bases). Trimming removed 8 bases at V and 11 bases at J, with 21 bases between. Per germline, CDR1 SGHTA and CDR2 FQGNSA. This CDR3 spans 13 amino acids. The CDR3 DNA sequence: TGTGCCAGCTCGGATCGGGAGAGGAATGAGCAGTACTTC. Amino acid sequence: CASSDRERNEQYF.

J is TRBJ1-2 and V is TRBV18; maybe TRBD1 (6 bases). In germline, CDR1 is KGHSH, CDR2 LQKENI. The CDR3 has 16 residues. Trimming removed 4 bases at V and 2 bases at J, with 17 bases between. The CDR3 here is CASSRSGTPGNYGYTF. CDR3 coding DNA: TGTGCCAGCTCACGATCTGGGACACCTGGGAACTATGGCTACACCTTC.

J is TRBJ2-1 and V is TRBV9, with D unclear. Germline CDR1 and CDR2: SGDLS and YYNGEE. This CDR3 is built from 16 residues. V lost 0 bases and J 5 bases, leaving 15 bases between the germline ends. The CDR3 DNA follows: TGTGCCAGCAGCGTAGCTATGGCTCCGGTTGACAATGAGCAGTTCTTC. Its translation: CASSVAMAPVDNEQFF.

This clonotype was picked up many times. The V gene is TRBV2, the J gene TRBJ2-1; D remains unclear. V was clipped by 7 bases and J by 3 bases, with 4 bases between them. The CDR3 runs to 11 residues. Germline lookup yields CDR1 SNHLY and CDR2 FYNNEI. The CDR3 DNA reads TGTGCCAGCACCAGCTACAATGAGCAGTTCTTC. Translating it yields CASTSYNEQFF.

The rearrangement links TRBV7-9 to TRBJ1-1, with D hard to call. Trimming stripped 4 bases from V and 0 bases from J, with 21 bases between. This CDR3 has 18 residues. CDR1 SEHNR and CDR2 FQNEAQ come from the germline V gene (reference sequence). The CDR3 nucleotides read TGTGCCAGCAGCTCGCTTACACTGAATTATGGCCTGAACACTGAAGCTTTCTTT. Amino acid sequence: CASSSLTLNYGLNTEAFF. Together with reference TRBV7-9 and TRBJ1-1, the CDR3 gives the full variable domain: DTGVSQNPRHKITKRGQNVTFRCDPISEHNRLYWYRQTLGQGPEFLTYFQNEAQLEKSRLLSDRFSAERPKGSFSTLEIQRTEQGDSAMYLCASSSLTLNYGLNTEAFFGQGTRLTVV.

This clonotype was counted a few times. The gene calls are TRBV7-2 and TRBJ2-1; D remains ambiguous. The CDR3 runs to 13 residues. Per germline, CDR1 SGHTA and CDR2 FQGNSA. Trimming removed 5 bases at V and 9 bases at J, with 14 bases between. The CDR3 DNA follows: TGTGCCAGCAGCCCGGGCCTAGAGAGTGAGCAGTTCTTC. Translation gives CASSPGLESEQFF.

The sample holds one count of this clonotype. CDR3 DNA: TGTGCCAGCAGTTTCCAGACAGGGGGAGGCTACACCTTC. Its protein is CASSFQTGGGYTF. V usage is TRBV12-3 or TRBV12-4 and J usage is TRBJ1-2; TRBD1 matches at 9 bases. The CDR3 runs 13 residues. The trim removed 3 bases at V and 8 bases at J, leaving 4 bases unmatched.

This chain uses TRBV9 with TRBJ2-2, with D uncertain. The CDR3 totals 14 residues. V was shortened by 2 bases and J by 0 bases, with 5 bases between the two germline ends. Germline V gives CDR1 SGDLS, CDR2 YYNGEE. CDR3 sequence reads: CASSVRANTGELFF. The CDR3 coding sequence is TGTGCCAGCAGCGTCCGGGCGAACACCGGGGAGCTGTTTTTT.

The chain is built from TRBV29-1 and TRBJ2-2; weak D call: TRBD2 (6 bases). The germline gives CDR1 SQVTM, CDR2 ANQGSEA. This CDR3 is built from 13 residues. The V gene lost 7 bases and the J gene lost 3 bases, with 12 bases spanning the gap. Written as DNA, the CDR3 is TGCAGCGCTGGGCGGAGGGACACCGGGGAGCTGTTTTTT. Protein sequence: CSAGRRDTGELFF.

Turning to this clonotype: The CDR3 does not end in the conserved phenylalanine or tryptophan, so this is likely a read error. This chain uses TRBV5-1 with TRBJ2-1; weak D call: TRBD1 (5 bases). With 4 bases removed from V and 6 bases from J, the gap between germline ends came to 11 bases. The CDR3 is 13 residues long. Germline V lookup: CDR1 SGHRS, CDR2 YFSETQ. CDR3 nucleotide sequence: TGCGCCAGCAGCGTCTCCAGGGTCAATGAGCAGTTCTAC. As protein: CASSVSRVNEQFY.

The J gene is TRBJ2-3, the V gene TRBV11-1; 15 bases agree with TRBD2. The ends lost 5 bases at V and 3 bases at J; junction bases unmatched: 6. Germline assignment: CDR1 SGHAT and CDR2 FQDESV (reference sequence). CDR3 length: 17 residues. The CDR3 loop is CASSRQGLAGGTDTQYF. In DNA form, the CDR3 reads TGTGCCAGCAGCCGACAAGGACTAGCGGGAGGGACAGATACGCAGTATTTT.

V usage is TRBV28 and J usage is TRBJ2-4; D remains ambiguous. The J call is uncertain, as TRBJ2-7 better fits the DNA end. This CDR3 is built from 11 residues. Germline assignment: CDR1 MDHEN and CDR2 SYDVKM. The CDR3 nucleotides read TGTGCCAGCAACACTGAATACGAGCAGTACTTC. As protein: CASNTEYEQYF.

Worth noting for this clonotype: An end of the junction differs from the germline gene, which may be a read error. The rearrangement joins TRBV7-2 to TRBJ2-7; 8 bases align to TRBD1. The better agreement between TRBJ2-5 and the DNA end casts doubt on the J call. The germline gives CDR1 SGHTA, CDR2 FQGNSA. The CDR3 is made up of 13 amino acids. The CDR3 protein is CAGSQQGEETQYF. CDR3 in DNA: TGTGCCGGCAGCCAACAGGGGGAAGAGACCCAGTACTTC.

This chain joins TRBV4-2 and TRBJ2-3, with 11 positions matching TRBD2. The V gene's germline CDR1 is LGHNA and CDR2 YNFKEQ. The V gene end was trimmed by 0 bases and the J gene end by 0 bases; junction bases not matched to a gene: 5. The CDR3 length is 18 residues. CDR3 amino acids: CASSQETSGTISTDTQYF. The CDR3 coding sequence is TGTGCCAGCAGCCAAGAGACTAGCGGGACTATTAGCACAGATACGCAGTATTTT.